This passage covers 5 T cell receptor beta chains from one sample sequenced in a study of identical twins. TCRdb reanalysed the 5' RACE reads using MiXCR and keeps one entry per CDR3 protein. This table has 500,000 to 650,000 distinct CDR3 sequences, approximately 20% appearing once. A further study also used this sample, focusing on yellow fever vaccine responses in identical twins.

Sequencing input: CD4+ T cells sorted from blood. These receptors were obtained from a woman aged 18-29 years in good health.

The CDR3: CASSLAVTEPTPFLAGANTGELFF. CDR3 sequence (DNA): TGTGCCAGCAGCTTAGCGGTTACCGAACCCACGCCCTTTCTAGCGGGCGCGAACACCGGGGAGCTGTTTTTT. The chain links TRBV7-4 to TRBJ2-2; TRBD2 aligns across 8 bases. Germline CDR1 SGHVT, CDR2 SQSDAQ. Unmatched junction bases numbered 24, after V lost 0 bases and J lost 0 bases. The CDR3 is 24 amino acids.

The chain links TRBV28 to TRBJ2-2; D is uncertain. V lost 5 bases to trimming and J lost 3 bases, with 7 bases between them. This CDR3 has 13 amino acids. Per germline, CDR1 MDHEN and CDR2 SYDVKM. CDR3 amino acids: CASSPYHTGELFF. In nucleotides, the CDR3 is TGTGCCAGCAGTCCCTATCACACCGGGGAGCTGTTTTTT.

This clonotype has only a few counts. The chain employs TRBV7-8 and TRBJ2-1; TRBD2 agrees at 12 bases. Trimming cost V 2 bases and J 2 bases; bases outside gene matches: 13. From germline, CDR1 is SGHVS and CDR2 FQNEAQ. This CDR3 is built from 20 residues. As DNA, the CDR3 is TGTGCCAGCAGCTTACGGGAGAGTACTAGCGGGAGGACTACCTACAATGAGCAGTTCTTC. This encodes CASSLRESTSGRTTYNEQFF.

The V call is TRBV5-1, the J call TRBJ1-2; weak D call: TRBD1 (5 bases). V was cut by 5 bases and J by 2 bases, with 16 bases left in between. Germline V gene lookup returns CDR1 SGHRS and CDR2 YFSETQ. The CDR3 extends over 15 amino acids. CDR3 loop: CASRMGGTSNYGYTF. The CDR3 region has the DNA TGCGCCAGCAGGATGGGGGGGACGTCGAACTATGGCTACACCTTC.

The DNA of the CDR3 is TGTGCCAGCAGTGAAGCAACAGCGAGAACTGAAGCTTTCTTT. This codes for CASSEATARTEAFF. This chain links TRBV6-1 with TRBJ1-1; D is ambiguous. The V gene lost 0 bases and the J gene lost 5 bases, with 10 bases spanning the gap. CDR1 is MNHNS and CDR2 is SASEGT in the germline V gene. The CDR3 runs 14 residues.